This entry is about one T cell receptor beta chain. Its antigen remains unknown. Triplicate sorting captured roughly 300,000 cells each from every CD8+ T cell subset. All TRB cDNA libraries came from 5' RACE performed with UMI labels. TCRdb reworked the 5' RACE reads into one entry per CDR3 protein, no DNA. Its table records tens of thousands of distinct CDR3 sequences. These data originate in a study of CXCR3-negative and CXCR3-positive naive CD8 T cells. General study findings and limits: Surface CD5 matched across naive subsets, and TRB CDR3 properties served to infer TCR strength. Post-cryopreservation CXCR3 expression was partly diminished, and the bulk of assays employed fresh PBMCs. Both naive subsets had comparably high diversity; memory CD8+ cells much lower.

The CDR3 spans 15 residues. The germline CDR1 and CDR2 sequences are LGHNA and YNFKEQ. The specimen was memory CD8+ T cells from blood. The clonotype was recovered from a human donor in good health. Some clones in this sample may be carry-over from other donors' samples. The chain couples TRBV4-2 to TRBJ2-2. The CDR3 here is CASSQALDGTGELFF.